This T cell receptor beta chain is drawn from a study of shared clonotypes between healthy human individuals. Study-level findings and limits: An expected dependence of interdonor clonotype sharing on sequencing depth was noted. Researchers sampled only blood; tissue repertoires likely differ.

Using immunoSEQ multiplex PCR, the repertoire was profiled, and TCRdb retains in-frame clones only, with some absent. Of about half a million clones in the sample, 70% to 80% are singletons; the top ten hold 13%. The CDR3 is 13 amino acids. Between the trimmed V and J ends, which lost 2 bases and 3 bases, there was a span of 8 bases. CDR1 and CDR2 from the germline V gene are SGHRS and YFSETQ. Genomic DNA from unsorted samples was obtained from around 88 million PBMCs (per sample). As to this clone: What it recognizes is unknown.

The TCR originated in a woman aged 40 to 50 in good health. Some clones in this sample may be carry-over from other donors' samples. J is TRBJ1-1 and V is TRBV5-1; D is unresolved. Source material: PBMCs. CDR3 DNA sequence: TGCGCCAGCAGCTTTACTGGGCACACTGAAGCTTTCTTT. This sequence encodes CASSFTGHTEAFF. Full variable domain (rest looked up from reference TRBV5-1 and TRBJ1-1): KAGVTQTPRYLIKTRGQQVTLSCSPISGHRSVSWYQQTPGQGLQFLFEYFSETQRNKGNFPGRFSGRQFSNSRSEMNVSTLELGDSALYLCASSFTGHTEAFFGQGTRLTVV.